The source of this TCR beta chain is a study of CD8 T cells in Susac syndrome. The CDR3 runs to 19 residues. Germline V lookup: CDR1 SGHRS, CDR2 YFSETQ. The RNA input was about 0.5 to 1 ug, and it was reverse transcribed with random hexamers. Across 54 Vbeta and 13 Jbeta, immunoSEQ multiplex PCR amplified TCR beta CDR3. TCRdb processed the immunoSEQ multiplex PCR reads anew with MiXCR; each CDR3 protein has one entry. The profile covers around 81,000 distinct CDR3 sequences, with 85% to 95% appearing a single time and approximately 0.94% taken by the ten largest. With regard to this clonotype: Compared with germline, one end of the junction differs, possibly owing to a read error.

The source is a human donor with Susac syndrome. The gene calls are TRBV5-1 and TRBJ2-1; no clear D gene. Sequenced sample: CD8+ T cells from PBMCs. CDR3 in DNA: TGCGCCAGCAGCTTGGAAGGGCCTACTACCATCGGGTCCTACAATGGGCAGTTCTTC. Translation gives CASSLEGPTTIGSYNGQFF. The variable domain in full, with the rest retrieved from reference TRBV5-1 and TRBJ2-1, is KAGVTQTPRYLIKTRGQQVTLSCSPISGHRSVSWYQQTPGQGLQFLFEYFSETQRNKGNFPGRFSGRQFSNSRSEMNVSTLELGDSALYLCASSLEGPTTIGSYNGQFFGPGTRLTVL.